These 4 T cell receptor beta chains were sequenced from one sample in a study of cytomegalovirus exposure and HLA in healthy donors. Use of 60 Vbeta and 13 Jbeta primers characterized the PCR. Produced via immunoSEQ multiplex PCR; TCRdb's table is partial and in-frame only. Seen here are roughly 170,000 clones, roughly 88% observed once, and the top ten hold approximately 1.2%. Material for sequencing was PBMCs. These receptors were collected from a girl aged 2 to 9 in good health and CMV-seropositive.

A remark on this clone: A read error may produce the germline difference seen at one junction end. This sequence joins TRBV28 and TRBJ2-7; tentatively, D is TRBD1 (5 bases). The CDR3 totals 11 residues. CDR1 and CDR2 (germline): MDHEN, SYDVKM. The CDR3 nucleotides are TGTGCCAGCAGTCCCCGGAAGGGGCAGTACTTT. It is translated as CASSPRKGQYF.

J is TRBJ2-3 and V is TRBV14, with D hard to call. Per the germline V gene, CDR1 is SGHDN and CDR2 is FVKESK. The CDR3 contains 15 residues. Between the trimmed V and J ends, which lost 1 base and 2 bases, there was a span of 10 bases. CDR3 nucleotide sequence: TGTGCCAGCAGCCAAGGTCTATTACCCACAGATACGCAGTATTTT. Amino acid sequence: CASSQGLLPTDTQYF. Variable domain in full (rest from reference TRBV14 and TRBJ2-3): EAGVTQFPSHSVIEKGQTVTLRCDPISGHDNLYWYRRVMGKEIKFLLHFVKESKQDESGMPNNRFLAERTGGTYSTLKVQPAELEDSGVYFCASSQGLLPTDTQYFGPGTRLTVL.

The V gene is TRBV9, the J gene TRBJ1-2; D is possibly TRBD1 (5 bases). The germline gives CDR1 SGDLS, CDR2 YYNGEE. CDR3 length equals 13 residues. Trimming left V 0 bases short and J 8 bases short, with 11 bases between. In nucleotides, the CDR3 is TGTGCCAGCAGCGTAGTAGCAGGGAAGGGCTACACCTTC. It codes for CASSVVAGKGYTF.

This chain links TRBV5-1 with TRBJ2-7; D is unresolved. V gave up 2 bases and J gave up 2 bases, with 11 bases separating them. The CDR3 covers 14 residues. CDR1 and CDR2 from the germline V gene are SGHRS and YFSETQ. This chain's CDR3 is CASSFLSVTYEQYF. CDR3 nucleotide sequence: TGCGCCAGCAGCTTCTTATCAGTCACCTACGAGCAGTACTTC.